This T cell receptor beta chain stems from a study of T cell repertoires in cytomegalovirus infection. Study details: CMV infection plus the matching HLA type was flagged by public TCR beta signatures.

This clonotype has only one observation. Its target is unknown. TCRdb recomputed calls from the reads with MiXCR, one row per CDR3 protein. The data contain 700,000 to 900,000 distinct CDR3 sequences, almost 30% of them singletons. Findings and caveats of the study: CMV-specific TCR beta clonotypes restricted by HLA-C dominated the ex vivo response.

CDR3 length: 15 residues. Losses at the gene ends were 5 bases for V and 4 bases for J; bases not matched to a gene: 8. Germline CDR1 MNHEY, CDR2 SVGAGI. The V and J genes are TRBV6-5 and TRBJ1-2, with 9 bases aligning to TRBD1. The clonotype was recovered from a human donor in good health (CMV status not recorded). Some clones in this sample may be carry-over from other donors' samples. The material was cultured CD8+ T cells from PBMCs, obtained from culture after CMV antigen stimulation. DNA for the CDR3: TGTGCCAGCAGTCTACAGGGGGCCGCTTCCTATGGCTACACCTTC. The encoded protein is CASSLQGAASYGYTF.